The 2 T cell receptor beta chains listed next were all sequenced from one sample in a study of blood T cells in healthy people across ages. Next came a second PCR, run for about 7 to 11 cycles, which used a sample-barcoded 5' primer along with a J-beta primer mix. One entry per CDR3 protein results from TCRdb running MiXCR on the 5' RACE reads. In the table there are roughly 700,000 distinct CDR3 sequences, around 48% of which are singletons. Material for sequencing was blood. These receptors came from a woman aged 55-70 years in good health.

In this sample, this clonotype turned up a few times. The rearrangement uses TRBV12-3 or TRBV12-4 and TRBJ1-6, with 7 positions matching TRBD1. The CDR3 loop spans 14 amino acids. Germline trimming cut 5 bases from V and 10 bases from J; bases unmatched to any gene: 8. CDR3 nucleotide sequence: TGTGCCAGCAGTCTTACCGGGACAGACTCACCCCTCCACTTT. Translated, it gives CASSLTGTDSPLHF.

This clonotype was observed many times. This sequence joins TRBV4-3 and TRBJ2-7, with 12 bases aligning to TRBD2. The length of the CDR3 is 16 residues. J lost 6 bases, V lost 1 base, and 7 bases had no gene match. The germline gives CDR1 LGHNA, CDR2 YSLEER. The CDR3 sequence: CASSQVRGLAGTEQYF. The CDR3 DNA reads TGCGCCAGCAGCCAAGTCCGAGGACTAGCGGGAACCGAGCAGTACTTC.